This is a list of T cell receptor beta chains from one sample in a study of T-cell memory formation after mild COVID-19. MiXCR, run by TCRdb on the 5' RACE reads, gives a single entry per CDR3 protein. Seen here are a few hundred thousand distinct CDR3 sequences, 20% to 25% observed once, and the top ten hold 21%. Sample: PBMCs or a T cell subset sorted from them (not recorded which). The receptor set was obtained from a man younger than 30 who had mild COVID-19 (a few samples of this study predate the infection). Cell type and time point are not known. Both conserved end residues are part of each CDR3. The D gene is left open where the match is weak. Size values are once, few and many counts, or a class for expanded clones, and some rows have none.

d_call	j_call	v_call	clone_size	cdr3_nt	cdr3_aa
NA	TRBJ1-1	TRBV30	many	TGTGCCTGGAGTTGGGCTCCCAGACACGACACTGAAGCTTTCTTT	CAWSWAPRHDTEAFF
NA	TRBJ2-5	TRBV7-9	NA	TGTGCCAGCAGCAAGACGCGGGGAAGGGAGACCCAGTACTTC	CASSKTRGRETQYF
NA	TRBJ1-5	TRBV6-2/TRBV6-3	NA	TGTGCCAGCAGGGTCGGGGGTAGCAATCAGCCCCAGCATTTT	CASRVGGSNQPQHF
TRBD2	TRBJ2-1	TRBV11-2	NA	TGTGCCAGCAGCTCGCTCGGTGGGGGACTAGCGGGGGAGCAGTTCTTC	CASSSLGGGLAGEQFF
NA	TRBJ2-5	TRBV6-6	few	TGTGCCAGCAGTGCGGACTCTAGGCGGTGTAGGTTC	CASSADSRRCRF
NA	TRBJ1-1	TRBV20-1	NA	TGCAGTGCTCCCTACAGGGCAACTGAAGCTTTCTTT	CSAPYRATEAFF
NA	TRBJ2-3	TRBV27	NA	TGTGCCAGCAGTCGGGGGGCCGTGGATACGCAGTATTTT	CASSRGAVDTQYF
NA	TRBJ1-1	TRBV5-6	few	TGTGCCAGCAGCTTGTCGTGGAGGAACACTGAAGCTTTCTTT	CASSLSWRNTEAFF
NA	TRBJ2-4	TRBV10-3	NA	TGTGCCATCAGTGAGTCGAATCACAGAGCCAAAAACATTCAGTACTTC	CAISESNHRAKNIQYF
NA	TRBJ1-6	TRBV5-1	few	TGCGCCAGCAGCCCCTCCGGGGGGGGTTCACCCCTCCACTTT	CASSPSGGGSPLHF
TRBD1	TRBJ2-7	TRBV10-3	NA	TGTGCCATCAGTGATTCGGGACAGGGGAATTACGAGCAGTACTTC	CAISDSGQGNYEQYF